Given below is one TCR beta chain in context. No antigen is known for it. These data are taken from a study of T cells in Graves' hyperthyroidism and ophthalmopathy. Amplification targeted TCR beta CDR3 regions from RNA transcripts. First-round RT-PCR targeting the TCR CDR3 was performed with the HTBI primer set. MiXCR was run by TCRdb on the multiplex PCR reads, yielding one entry per CDR3 protein. The table lists under 300,000 distinct CDR3 sequences, approximately 20% of them singletons. After removal of 0 bases from V and 4 bases from J, the junction contained 16 bases not matched to a gene. The V gene's germline CDR1 is LGHDT and CDR2 YNNKEL (reference sequence). CDR3 length: 19 amino acids. Study-wide results and limits: Prediction of ophthalmopathy progression came a median 6.5 months pre-onset.

The diagnostic basis comprised clinical symptoms, serum thyroxine and TRAb, thyroid ultrasound and orbital computed tomography. The specimen was blood. The chain couples TRBV3-1 to TRBJ2-5; 8 bases agree with TRBD2. This clonotype was sampled from a man aged 30 to 45 with Graves' ophthalmopathy. CDR3 in amino acids: CASSQDKSAGLGKPETQYF. Written as DNA, the CDR3 is TGTGCCAGCAGCCAAGATAAATCTGCGGGACTAGGAAAACCAGAGACCCAGTACTTC.